A selection of T cell receptor beta chains follows, all from one sample in a study of T cell changes during pregnancy in multiple sclerosis. Profiling relied on immunoSEQ multiplex PCR, and the TCRdb table lists in-frame clones only, not all of them. The table lists roughly 110,000 clones, roughly nine tenths of them singletons. The input for sequencing was peripheral blood, taken before pregnancy. The receptor set was obtained from a female donor with multiple sclerosis, enrolled in a pregnancy study. CDR3s include the opening cysteine and the closing phenylalanine or tryptophan. A D gene is named only where the DNA matches it firmly. Clone sizes are given selectively: once, few, many, or a class where the clone is expanded.

clone size	D gene	V gene	J gene	CDR3 protein	CDR3 DNA
-	-	TRBV4-3	TRBJ1-4	CASSQVGGSEKLFF	TGCGCCAGCAGCCAAGTGGGGGGGAGTGAAAAACTGTTTTTT
-	-	TRBV5-1	TRBJ1-1	CASTSPGLNTEAFF	TGCGCCAGCACCTCCCCCGGGTTGAACACTGAAGCTTTCTTT
-	-	TRBV11-3	TRBJ1-1	CASSRTAKMNTEAFF	TGTGCCAGCAGCCGGACAGCCAAGATGAACACTGAAGCTTTCTTT
-	TRBD1	TRBV7-9	TRBJ2-7	CASSLVGTGGSEQYF	TGTGCCAGCAGCTTAGTGGGGACAGGGGGCTCCGAGCAGTACTTC
-	TRBD1	TRBV6-6	TRBJ2-7	CASRDSGTASYEQYF	TGTGCCAGCAGAGACTCCGGGACAGCTTCCTACGAGCAGTACTTC
-	-	TRBV16	TRBJ2-1	CASSQFRGEQFF	TGTGCCAGCAGCCAATTTCGGGGTGAGCAGTTCTTC
once	-	TRBV19	TRBJ1-6	CASSIGGDEYSPLHF	TGTGCCAGTAGTATTGGAGGGGACGAATATTCACCCCTCCACTTT
-	TRBD1	TRBV5-1	TRBJ2-5	CASSRTGQETQYF	TGCGCCAGCAGCAGGACAGGGCAAGAGACCCAGTACTTC
-	-	TRBV28	TRBJ1-4	CASSLGQGNEKLFF	TGTGCCAGCAGTTTGGGCCAGGGGAATGAAAAACTGTTTTTT
-	TRBD1	TRBV6-1	TRBJ1-2	CASSELRGRASGYTF	TGTGCCAGCAGTGAATTAAGGGGGCGGGCGAGTGGCTACACCTTC
-	-	TRBV30	TRBJ2-7	CAWSGGQGTHEQYF	TGTGCCTGGAGCGGGGGGCAGGGGACCCACGAGCAGTACTTC
-	-	TRBV7-2	TRBJ1-1	CASSTQGEAFF	TGTGCCAGCAGCACACAGGGAGAAGCTTTCTTT
-	-	TRBV5-6	TRBJ2-6	CASSLVTAGANVLTF	TGTGCCAGCAGCTTGGTGACAGCTGGGGCCAACGTCCTGACTTTC
-	TRBD1	TRBV29-1	TRBJ1-2	CSVEVQGQGSYGYTF	TGCAGCGTTGAAGTACAGGGGCAGGGAAGCTATGGCTACACCTTC
few	-	TRBV28	TRBJ2-1	CASGLTTGNNEQFF	TGTGCCAGCGGGCTTACGACAGGTAACAATGAGCAGTTCTTC
-	TRBD2	TRBV7-3	TRBJ2-5	CASSRTREETQYF	TGTGCCAGCAGCCGGACTAGGGAAGAGACCCAGTACTTC
-	-	TRBV7-3	TRBJ2-3	CASSLLGPDTQYF	TGTGCCAGCAGCTTATTGGGGCCAGATACGCAGTATTTT
-	TRBD2	TRBV5-1	TRBJ2-4	CASSLGLAGSKLKNIQYF	TGCGCCAGCAGCTTGGGTCTAGCGGGTAGCAAGTTAAAAAACATTCAGTACTTC
-	-	TRBV7-3	TRBJ2-1	CASSPHQGYNEQFF	TGTGCCAGCAGCCCCCATCAGGGATACAATGAGCAGTTCTTC
-	-	TRBV6-5	TRBJ1-1	CASSYLTGGNTEAFF	TGTGCCAGCAGTTACTTGACAGGCGGAAACACTGAAGCTTTCTTT
-	TRBD2	TRBV7-3	TRBJ2-5	CASSFSGTAKTQYF	TGTGCCAGCAGCTTTAGCGGGACTGCGAAGACCCAGTACTTC
-	-	TRBV27	TRBJ1-2	CASSLHQDYGYTF	TGTGCCAGCAGTTTACATCAGGACTATGGCTACACCTTC
-	-	TRBV30	TRBJ1-2	CAWSVRVNYGYTF	TGTGCCTGGAGTGTACGGGTCAACTATGGCTACACCTTC
-	-	TRBV10-3	TRBJ2-5	CAISDGDQETQYF	TGTGCCATCAGTGACGGGGATCAAGAGACCCAGTACTTC
-	-	TRBV27	TRBJ2-3	CASSLLAVTDTQYF	TGTGCCAGCAGTTTATTAGCGGTCACAGATACGCAGTATTTT
once	TRBD2	TRBV5-1	TRBJ2-1	CASRSAAGGPHNEQFF	TGCGCCAGCAGAAGTGCGGCGGGAGGGCCCCACAATGAGCAGTTCTTC
-	TRBD2	TRBV9	TRBJ2-2	CASSTATSGNTGELFF	TGTGCCAGCAGCACCGCGACTAGCGGTAACACCGGGGAGCTGTTTTTT
-	-	TRBV9	TRBJ2-7	CASSGPGSYEQYF	TGTGCCAGCAGCGGTCCAGGCTCCTACGAGCAGTACTTC
-	-	TRBV18	TRBJ2-1	CASSPMPGIESEQFF	TGTGCCAGCTCACCAATGCCAGGGATCGAAAGCGAGCAGTTCTTC
-	-	TRBV19	TRBJ1-1	CASSIDTRGSEAFF	TGTGCCAGTAGTATAGACACACGGGGAAGTGAAGCTTTCTTT